A selection of T cell receptor beta chains follows, all from one sample in a study of blood T cell repertoires in COVID-19. Clones were read by immunoSEQ multiplex PCR, and TCRdb kept only the in-frame ones, dropping some. The data hold under 60,000 clones, with roughly nine tenths observed a single time. The sequenced material came from peripheral blood. These receptors were collected from a human donor with acute or convalescent COVID-19. The donor label of this sample is uncertain. The CDR3 runs from the conserved cysteine through the conserved F or W. Each record gives: V gene, D gene, J gene, clone size, CDR3 protein, CDR3 DNA. The D gene is left open where the match is weak. Expanded clones are given a class, and other clones once, few, many or no size at all.

>TRBV18|TRBD1|TRBJ1-2|NA
CASSTKPSQGPISHGYTF
TGTGCCAGCTCAACGAAACCCTCACAGGGGCCAATCTCCCATGGCTACACCTTC
>TRBV2|TRBD1|TRBJ2-4|NA
CASGTGGYAKNIQYF
TGTGCCAGCGGTACAGGGGGCTATGCCAAAAACATTCAGTACTTC
>TRBV11-1|TRBD1|TRBJ2-2|few
CASSPDRVTGELFF
TGTGCCAGCAGCCCAGACAGGGTGACCGGGGAGCTGTTTTTT
>TRBV5-1|TRBD2|TRBJ2-2|NA
CASSSGTSGRADTGELFF
TGCGCCAGCAGCTCCGGGACTAGCGGGAGGGCCGACACCGGGGAGCTGTTTTTT
>TRBV5-4|TRBD2|TRBJ2-7|NA
CASSPGVAGLTYEQYF
TGTGCCAGCAGCCCCGGGGTAGCGGGCTTAACCTACGAGCAGTACTTC
>TRBV28|NA|TRBJ1-5|once
CASSELGASYQPQHF
TGTGCCAGCAGTGAGTTGGGGGCTTCTTACCAGCCCCAGCATTTT
>TRBV2|TRBD2|TRBJ2-3|few
CASSDGTSGRSDTQYF
TGTGCCAGCAGCGATGGGACTAGCGGGAGATCAGATACGCAGTATTTT
>TRBV7-7|TRBD2|TRBJ2-7|NA
CASSYGTSGEYEQYF
TGTGCTAGCAGCTACGGGACTAGCGGGGAGTACGAGCAGTACTTC
>TRBV2|NA|TRBJ2-2|NA
CASTTGGWQLNTGELFF
TGTGCCAGCACAACGGGGGGCTGGCAGCTGAACACCGGGGAGCTGTTTTTT
>TRBV18|TRBD1|TRBJ1-5|NA
CASSPLPTGQGNQPQHF
TGTGCCAGCTCGCCACTACCTACGGGACAGGGCAATCAGCCCCAGCATTTT
>TRBV5-1|TRBD1|TRBJ1-5|few
CASSPAGQGAQPQHF
TGCGCCAGCAGCCCAGCGGGACAGGGAGCCCAGCCCCAGCATTTT
>TRBV19|NA|TRBJ1-1|NA
CASSIAGYTEAFF
TGTGCCAGTAGTATAGCGGGATACACTGAAGCTTTCTTT
>TRBV24-1|NA|TRBJ2-5|NA
CATSDSRFGMIQETQYF
TGTGCCACCAGTGACTCCCGTTTTGGCATGATCCAAGAGACCCAGTACTTC
>TRBV27|TRBD1|TRBJ1-5|NA
CASSPRDSYSNQPQHF
TGTGCCAGCAGTCCCCGGGACAGCTATAGCAATCAGCCCCAGCATTTT
>TRBV19|TRBD2|TRBJ2-5|NA
CARTRLALRETQYF
TGTGCCAGGACCAGACTAGCCCTACGGGAGACCCAGTACTTC
>TRBV5-1|NA|TRBJ1-5|NA
CASSPGQSNSNQPQHF
TGCGCCAGCAGCCCCGGACAGAGTAATAGCAATCAGCCCCAGCATTTT
>TRBV18|NA|TRBJ1-2|NA
CASSPGGYGYTF
TGTGCCAGCTCACCAGGGGGGTATGGCTACACCTTC
>TRBV27|TRBD1|TRBJ1-1|once
CASRQQGGRGTEAFF
TGTGCCAGCAGGCAACAGGGGGGGAGGGGTACTGAAGCTTTCTTT
>TRBV11-2|TRBD2|TRBJ2-1|NA
CASTLFSSGRGNEQFF
TGTGCCAGCACCCTCTTTAGTAGCGGGAGGGGGAATGAGCAGTTCTTC
>TRBV18|TRBD2|TRBJ2-2|NA
CASSWAGEYTGELFF
TGTGCCAGCTCCTGGGCGGGAGAATACACCGGGGAGCTGTTTTTT
>TRBV7-2|TRBD1|TRBJ2-3|once
CASSLRRTGRSYTQYF
TGTGCCAGCAGCCTCCGGAGGACAGGGAGGAGTTATACGCAGTATTTT
>TRBV3-1/TRBV3-2|NA|TRBJ2-7|NA
CASSRRQSYEQYF
TGTGCCAGCAGCCGAAGACAGTCCTACGAGCAGTACTTC
>TRBV7-2|NA|TRBJ1-2|NA
CASSLVESGYTF
TGTGCCAGCAGCTTAGTCGAGAGTGGCTACACCTTC
>TRBV7-2|TRBD1|TRBJ2-2|NA
CASSFTGAGTGELFF
TGTGCCAGCAGCTTTACAGGGGCGGGCACCGGGGAGCTGTTTTTT
>TRBV4-1|TRBD1|TRBJ1-2|once
CASSVGTGEDYGYTF
TGCGCCAGCAGTGTGGGAACAGGGGAGGACTATGGCTACACCTTC
>TRBV7-9|TRBD2|TRBJ2-1|NA
CASSEGWGLADFRYEQFF
TGTGCCAGCAGCGAGGGGTGGGGCCTAGCGGATTTTAGGTATGAGCAGTTCTTC
>TRBV10-1|NA|TRBJ1-3|NA
CASSEGPDPGNTIYF
TGCGCCAGCAGTGAGGGGCCCGACCCAGGAAACACCATATATTTT
>TRBV11-2|NA|TRBJ1-2|few
CASSPDSRAGYTF
TGTGCCAGCAGCCCTGACAGTCGGGCTGGCTACACCTTC
>TRBV6-5|NA|TRBJ1-6|few
CASSSYQGGSPLHF
TGTGCCAGCAGTTCCTACCAGGGCGGATCACCCCTCCACTTT
>TRBV6-2/TRBV6-3|NA|TRBJ2-5|NA
CASRYGRGQQETQYF
TGTGCCAGCAGATACGGGCGGGGCCAACAAGAGACCCAGTACTTC
>TRBV10-3|TRBD1|TRBJ2-2|NA
CAISLNQGAVSGELFF
TGTGCCATCTCCCTTAATCAGGGGGCCGTCAGCGGGGAGCTGTTTTTT
>TRBV19|NA|TRBJ1-1|NA
CASTQGFTEAFF
TGTGCCAGTACCCAGGGTTTCACTGAAGCTTTCTTT